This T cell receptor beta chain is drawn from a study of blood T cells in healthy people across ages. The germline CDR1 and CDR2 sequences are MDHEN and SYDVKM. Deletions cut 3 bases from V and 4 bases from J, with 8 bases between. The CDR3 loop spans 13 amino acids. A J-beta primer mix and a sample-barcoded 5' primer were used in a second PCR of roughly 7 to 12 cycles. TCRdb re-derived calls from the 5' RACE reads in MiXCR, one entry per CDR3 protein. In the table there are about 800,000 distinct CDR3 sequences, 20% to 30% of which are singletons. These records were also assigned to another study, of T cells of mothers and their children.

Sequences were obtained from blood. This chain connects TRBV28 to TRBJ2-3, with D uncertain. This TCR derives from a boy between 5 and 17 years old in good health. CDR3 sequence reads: CASSFVVSDTQYF. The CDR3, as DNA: TGTGCCAGCAGTTTCGTGGTGTCAGATACGCAGTATTTT.